This T cell receptor beta chain stems from a study of blood T cell repertoires in COVID-19. Study background: Samples taken during acute and convalescent COVID-19 were collected in the United States, Italy and Spain. PBMCs, B-cell-depleted T cells, or T cells were the source of the cDNA or gDNA that made up the material.

This clone appeared a single time. V lost 6 bases and J lost 5; bases outside the gene matches: 7. Per the germline V gene, CDR1 is WNHNN and CDR2 is SYGVQD (reference sequence). The CDR3 sequence is 15 residues long. In the authors' methods: Using reference gene primer amplification, nucleated cell counts were estimated. Method: immunoSEQ multiplex PCR; TCRdb's copy keeps in-frame clones and lacks some. D and trimming were read from the DNA, whereas the V and J calls and clone size are those reported in that table. The repertoire has 200,000 to 300,000 clones, about 87% of them found once; the top ten carry approximately 4%.

This receptor was obtained from a woman in her thirties or forties with acute or convalescent COVID-19. V gene TRBV10-1 combines with J gene TRBJ2-2; TRBD1 aligns across 9 bases. Sequenced material: peripheral blood. The CDR3 region is CASSPGTGSTGELFF. The CDR3 bases are TGCGCCAGCAGCCCCGGGACAGGGTCTACCGGGGAGCTGTTTTTT.